This entry lists 29 T cell receptor beta chains sequenced from one sample in a study of cytomegalovirus exposure and HLA in healthy donors. The PCR ran on 60 Vbeta and 13 Jbeta primers. Here immunoSEQ multiplex PCR was the method, and the copy in TCRdb shows in-frame clones only, minus some. The profile shows about 130,000 clones, around 80% of them singletons. Sequencing was performed on PBMCs. These receptors all come from a man under 40 in good health and CMV-seropositive.

The chain has TRBV6-5 and TRBJ2-7, with D uncertain. Looked up from germline, CDR1 is MNHEY and CDR2 is SVGAGI. The CDR3 loop spans 15 amino acids. The V and J ends lost 2 bases and 0 bases respectively, with 11 bases between them. Written as DNA, the CDR3 is TGTGCCAGCAGTTACCTGGGCAGAAGCTCCTACGAGCAGTACTTC. Its translation: CASSYLGRSSYEQYF.

V and J are TRBV12-5 and TRBJ2-5; 14 bases map to TRBD2. CDR1 is LGHNT, CDR2 FRNRAP, per germline. The CDR3 spans 21 residues. V was pared by 0 bases and J by 7 bases, with 19 bases of the junction left unmatched. CDR3 in amino acids: CASGLVPPPGTSGRGRVTQYF. The CDR3 bases are TGTGCTAGTGGTTTGGTCCCGCCCCCCGGGACTAGCGGGAGAGGGAGAGTGACCCAGTACTTC.

The chain has TRBV18 and TRBJ2-7, with 8 bases fitting TRBD1. Germline trimming cut 3 bases from V and 6 bases from J; bases unmatched to any gene: 10. This CDR3 spans 15 amino acids. Germline CDR1 KGHSH, CDR2 LQKENI. The chain's CDR3 is CASSPRARTGFEQYF. The DNA of the CDR3 is TGTGCCAGCTCACCTAGGGCCCGGACAGGGTTCGAGCAGTACTTC.

The chain couples TRBV7-2 to TRBJ2-2; 15 positions agree with TRBD2. This CDR3 is built from 19 residues. CDR1 and CDR2 from the germline V gene are SGHTA and FQGNSA. Losses at the gene ends were 5 bases for V and 2 bases for J; bases not matched to a gene: 9. The CDR3 sequence: CASSQRGGLAGGNTGELFF. CDR3 nucleotides: TGTGCCAGCAGCCAGCGGGGGGGACTAGCGGGAGGTAACACCGGGGAGCTGTTTTTT.

The chain links TRBV6-1 to TRBJ1-2; 10 bases fit TRBD1. With V trimmed by 3 bases and J by 7 bases, 2 bases remained unmatched. Germline V lookup: CDR1 MNHNS, CDR2 SASEGT. The CDR3 totals 13 residues. The CDR3 sequence: CASSDRDRGGYTF. In nucleotides, the CDR3 is TGTGCCAGCAGTGACAGGGACAGGGGTGGCTACACCTTC.

This chain uses TRBV11-2 with TRBJ2-3; 7 bases match TRBD2. Germline V gene data show CDR1 as SGHAT and CDR2 as FQNNGV. V shed 0 bases and J 2 bases; nucleotides not matched to a gene: 8. This CDR3 has 17 amino acids. CDR3 DNA: TGTGCCAGCAGCTTAGAGCCTCTAGCGGAGAACACAGATACGCAGTATTTT. This codes for CASSLEPLAENTDTQYF.

This clone was recorded once. The CDR3 nucleotides are TGCAGCGTTGAGGTCGTTTTCGCGGGAGGGCCCTACAATGAGCAGTTCTTC. It codes for CSVEVVFAGGPYNEQFF. This chain links TRBV29-1 with TRBJ2-1; 9 positions match TRBD2. The junction had 11 bases not matched to a gene; V was cut back by 3 bases and J by 2 bases. CDR3 length: 17 amino acids. Germline V gives CDR1 SQVTM, CDR2 ANQGSEA.

Only a few counts were recorded for this clone. The chain is built from TRBV6-1 and TRBJ2-3, with a weak D call TRBD2 (6 bases). This CDR3 has 17 amino acids. CDR1 and CDR2 (germline): MNHNS, SASEGT. Trimming removed 3 bases at V and 5 bases at J, with 21 bases between. In DNA form, the CDR3 reads TGTGCCAGCAGTGATCGTCTCCTAGCTGGAGGGATAGATACGCAGTATTTT. Its translation: CASSDRLLAGGIDTQYF.

This chain uses TRBV27 with TRBJ2-5; 9 bases fit TRBD2. Germline V gene data show CDR1 as MNHEY and CDR2 as SMNVEV (reference sequence). Germline trimming cut 0 bases from V and 7 bases from J; bases unmatched to any gene: 12. The CDR3 consists of 17 residues. CDR3 in DNA: TGTGCCAGCAGTTTATCCTTTGGTTTAGCGGGAGTGTTGACCCAGTACTTC. Protein product: CASSLSFGLAGVLTQYF.

This chain uses TRBV28 with TRBJ2-7, with TRBD1 identical over 7 bases. In germline, CDR1 is MDHEN, CDR2 SYDVKM. The trim removed 3 bases at V and 4 bases at J, leaving 3 bases unmatched. CDR3 length: 13 residues. The CDR3 reads CASSFDRVYEQYF. The CDR3 DNA is TGTGCCAGCAGTTTCGACAGGGTGTACGAGCAGTACTTC.

The chain has TRBV6-6 and TRBJ2-1; D might be TRBD2 (6 bases). Trimming took off 2 bases at V and 8 bases at J, with 16 bases between the two ends. The CDR3 covers 15 residues. Germline CDR1 MNHNY, CDR2 SVGAGI (reference sequence). In DNA, the CDR3 is TGTGCCAGCAGTTACGGGGCGGGATGGTCGGATGAGCAGTTCTTC. It encodes CASSYGAGWSDEQFF.

In DNA, the CDR3 is TGTGCCAGCAGCCCCAGGACAGGGGGGAACACTGAAGCTTTCTTT. As protein: CASSPRTGGNTEAFF. The gene calls are TRBV4-2 and TRBJ1-1, with TRBD1 matching over 10 bases. The length of the CDR3 is 15 residues. Germline V lookup: CDR1 LGHNA, CDR2 YNFKEQ. Germline trimming cut 4 bases from V and 1 base from J; bases unmatched to any gene: 3.

The count of this clone is one. The V and J genes are TRBV6-4 and TRBJ1-2; 8 bases line up with TRBD1. The length of the CDR3 is 14 residues. The germline gives CDR1 MRHNA, CDR2 SNTAGT. Unmatched junction bases numbered 5, after V lost 6 bases and J lost 2 bases. The DNA of the CDR3 is TGTGCCAGCAGAACCGGGACAGGCAACTATGGCTACACCTTC. Its protein product is CASRTGTGNYGYTF.

This clone was detected a few times. The chain is built from TRBV2 and TRBJ2-6; the match to TRBD2 covers 11 bases. The CDR3 length is 17 residues. The V gene end was trimmed by 5 bases and the J gene end by 4 bases; junction bases not matched to a gene: 7. Germline CDR1 and CDR2: SNHLY and FYNNEI. Written as DNA, the CDR3 is TGTGCCAGCAGTAGACTAGCGGGGTCCGTAGGGGCCAACGTCCTGACTTTC. This sequence encodes CASSRLAGSVGANVLTF.

This clone was seen a few times. J is TRBJ1-3 and V is TRBV9; 8 nucleotides align to TRBD1. V shed 4 bases, J shed 4 bases, and the junction held 7 bases outside the gene matches. This CDR3 comprises 15 residues. CDR1 is SGDLS and CDR2 is YYNGEE in the germline V gene. The CDR3 loop reads CASSTHRGSGNTIYF. CDR3 bases: TGTGCCAGCAGCACCCACAGGGGGTCCGGAAACACCATATATTTT.

The rearrangement uses TRBV7-2 and TRBJ2-5, with TRBD2 matching 8 bases. Unmatched junction bases numbered 8, after V lost 4 bases and J lost 4 bases. CDR1 SGHTA and CDR2 FQGNSA come from the germline V gene. CDR3 length equals 15 residues. CDR3: CASSYSGVAVETQYF. The CDR3 nucleotides read TGTGCCAGCAGCTATAGCGGGGTGGCGGTAGAGACCCAGTACTTC.

The chain has TRBV6-1 and TRBJ2-1, with D uncertain. Trimming took off 1 base at V and 8 bases at J, with 9 bases between the two ends. Germline CDR1 and CDR2: MNHNS and SASEGT. This CDR3 is built from 13 residues. The CDR3 DNA sequence: TGTGCCAGCAGTGAAGGCAGTGCGGATGAGCAGTTCTTC. This codes for CASSEGSADEQFF.

CDR3 residues: CASSSGSYNEQFF. The CDR3 DNA follows: TGTGCCAGCAGCTCGGGAAGCTACAATGAGCAGTTCTTC. This rearrangement joins TRBV5-6 to TRBJ2-1; TRBD2 might be the D (5 bases). This CDR3 is built from 13 residues. V was pared by 3 bases and J by 3 bases, with 7 bases between. Germline V gene data show CDR1 as SGHDT and CDR2 as YYEEEE.

This clone was found a few times. The chain has TRBV2 and TRBJ1-5; no clear D gene. V lost 0 bases and J 0 bases, leaving 6 bases between the germline ends. The CDR3 has 15 amino acids. Germline V gene data show CDR1 as SNHLY and CDR2 as FYNNEI. The CDR3 here is CASSEARSSNQPQHF. CDR3 sequence (DNA): TGTGCCAGCAGTGAAGCTCGGAGTAGCAATCAGCCCCAGCATTTT. The full variable domain, rest sourced from reference TRBV2 and TRBJ1-5, is EPEVTQTPSHQVTQMGQEVILRCVPISNHLYFYWYRQILGQKVEFLVSFYNNEISEKSEIFDDQFSVERPDGSNFTLKIRSTKLEDSAMYFCASSEARSSNQPQHFGDGTRLSIL.

The chain couples TRBV27 to TRBJ2-7, with D unclear. CDR3 length: 13 residues. With 1 base removed from V and 3 bases from J, the gap between germline ends came to 7 bases. The germline V gene has CDR1 MNHEY and CDR2 SMNVEV (reference sequence). CDR3 in DNA: TGTGCCAGCAGTTTATTGGCTCGCTACGAGCAGTACTTC. It specifies CASSLLARYEQYF.

The rearrangement uses TRBV27 and TRBJ1-2; D is undetermined. This CDR3 spans 13 amino acids. The V end lost 10 bases, the J end lost 2 bases, and 14 bases lay between the germline ends. Germline assignment: CDR1 MNHEY and CDR2 SMNVEV (reference sequence). Written as DNA, the CDR3 is TGTGCCACCTTCGCCGGAGGGAACTATGGCTACACCTTC. Its protein is CATFAGGNYGYTF.

The chain combines TRBV5-1 with TRBJ2-5; no definite D call. V lost 1 base and J 4 bases, leaving 5 bases between the germline ends. CDR3 size: 12 residues. Germline V gene lookup returns CDR1 SGHRS and CDR2 YFSETQ. CDR3 sequence: CASSLTGETQYF. The CDR3 DNA reads TGCGCCAGCAGCTTGACCGGAGAGACCCAGTACTTC.

V is TRBV10-1 and J is TRBJ2-7, with 12 nucleotides matching TRBD2. The CDR3 has 16 amino acids. Germline CDR1 and CDR2: WNHNN and SYGVQD (reference sequence). V shed 0 bases, J shed 0 bases, and the junction held 0 bases outside the gene matches. The CDR3 bases are TGCGCCAGCAGTGAGTCGACTAGCGGGAGCTCCTACGAGCAGTACTTC. Translation gives CASSESTSGSSYEQYF.

V and J are TRBV4-1 and TRBJ1-4; possible D gene TRBD1, 6 bases. The CDR3 extends over 16 amino acids. V dropped 3 bases and J dropped 6 bases, with 17 bases sitting between them. Germline V lookup: CDR1 MGHRA, CDR2 YSYEKL. This CDR3 is CASSHPFPRGDEKLFF. For the CDR3, the DNA is TGCGCCAGCAGCCATCCCTTCCCCAGGGGTGATGAAAAACTGTTTTTT.

In its sample, this clone was seen a few times. J is TRBJ1-1 and V is TRBV5-1, with D hard to call. CDR1 is SGHRS, CDR2 YFSETQ, per germline. Trimming pared 1 base from V and 1 base from J, leaving 5 bases between. The CDR3 extends over 13 amino acids. The CDR3 sequence: CASSLTANTEAFF. CDR3 in DNA: TGCGCCAGCAGCTTGACAGCGAACACTGAAGCTTTCTTT. The full variable domain, completed using reference TRBV5-1 and TRBJ1-1, is KAGVTQTPRYLIKTRGQQVTLSCSPISGHRSVSWYQQTPGQGLQFLFEYFSETQRNKGNFPGRFSGRQFSNSRSEMNVSTLELGDSALYLCASSLTANTEAFFGQGTRLTVV.

The J gene is TRBJ2-1, the V gene TRBV7-2, with 7 positions matching TRBD2. Germline CDR1 is SGHTA and CDR2 is FQGNSA. Losses at the gene ends were 3 bases for V and 9 bases for J; bases not matched to a gene: 2. The CDR3 runs to 12 residues. The CDR3 is CASSFGTTEQFF. The CDR3 DNA follows: TGTGCCAGCAGCTTCGGGACTACTGAGCAGTTCTTC.

The chain links TRBV7-2 to TRBJ2-5; TRBD2 agrees at 11 bases. Germline trimming cut 1 base from V and 5 bases from J; bases unmatched to any gene: 3. Germline assignment: CDR1 SGHTA and CDR2 FQGNSA. The CDR3 length is 15 residues. The CDR3 sequence: CASSLELAGGETQYF. In nucleotides, the CDR3 is TGTGCCAGCAGCTTAGAATTAGCGGGAGGGGAGACCCAGTACTTC. Combining the CDR3 with reference TRBV7-2 and TRBJ2-5 gives the whole variable domain GAGVSQSPSNKVTEKGKDVELRCDPISGHTALYWYRQSLGQGLEFLIYFQGNSAPDKSGLPSDRFSAERTGGSVSTLTIQRTQQEDSAVYLCASSLELAGGETQYFGPGTRLLVL.

The rearrangement uses TRBV9 and TRBJ2-7; 8 bases line up with TRBD1. Germline CDR1 reads SGDLS; CDR2 reads YYNGEE. The CDR3 runs to 12 residues. Trimming took 3 bases from V and 5 from J; bases not matched to a gene: 1. The CDR3 sequence: CASSGQGNEQYF. CDR3 nucleotide sequence: TGTGCCAGCAGCGGACAGGGGAACGAGCAGTACTTC.

This clone was detected only a few times. V is TRBV9 and J is TRBJ2-2; a possible D gene is TRBD1 (6 bases). Trimming stripped 5 bases from V and 4 bases from J, with 12 bases between. The CDR3 length is 14 residues. Germline V lookup: CDR1 SGDLS, CDR2 YYNGEE. The CDR3 is CASRGQGGTGELFF. DNA of the CDR3: TGTGCCAGCAGGGGACAAGGGGGCACCGGGGAGCTGTTTTTT.